These 21 T cell receptor beta chains came from one sample sequenced in a study of shared clonotypes between healthy human individuals. Clones were sequenced by immunoSEQ multiplex PCR, and TCRdb holds only the in-frame ones, with some missing. The data show fewer than 2.5 million clones, over 85% seen once. Specimen: naive CD4+ T cells from PBMCs. Regarding subset: CD45RA+ positively selected. These receptors were taken from a man aged 18 to 30 in good health. Some clones in this sample may be carry-over from other donors' samples.

The V call is TRBV2, the J call TRBJ2-1; 8 nucleotides agree with TRBD2. In germline, CDR1 is SNHLY, CDR2 FYNNEI. There are 16 residues in the CDR3. V lost 8 bases and J lost 9; bases outside the gene matches: 18. This CDR3 is CASPAELSGGPGEQFF. The CDR3, as DNA: TGTGCCAGCCCAGCGGAATTGTCGGGAGGGCCGGGTGAGCAGTTCTTC.

This chain joins TRBV4-1 and TRBJ1-1; D unclear. V lost 3 bases and J lost 0, with 8 bases in between. There are 14 residues in the CDR3. Germline V gene data show CDR1 as MGHRA and CDR2 as YSYEKL. Here the CDR3 reads CASSHPTLNTEAFF. CDR3 DNA: TGCGCCAGCAGCCATCCCACCTTGAACACTGAAGCTTTCTTT.

This clone has a single count. V gene TRBV4-1 combines with J gene TRBJ2-1; a weak D match, TRBD2 (6 bases). The germline CDR1 and CDR2 sequences are MGHRA and YSYEKL. V was clipped by 1 base and J by 1 base, with 14 bases between them. This CDR3 has 17 residues. CDR3 residues: CASSQVLAGKSYNEQFF. CDR3 sequence (DNA): TGCGCCAGCAGCCAAGTGTTGGCGGGAAAGTCCTACAATGAGCAGTTCTTC.

This clone turned up a few times. The V and J genes are TRBV25-1 and TRBJ1-2; a weak D match, TRBD1 (6 bases). V gave up 4 bases and J gave up 5 bases, with 11 bases separating them. Germline CDR1 reads MGHDK; CDR2 reads SYGVNS. The CDR3 sequence is 13 residues long. CDR3 region: CASSVDSTYGYTF. The DNA of the CDR3 is TGTGCCAGCAGTGTGGACAGTACATATGGCTACACCTTC.

The V call is TRBV6-1, the J call TRBJ2-5; 8 nucleotides line up with TRBD2. Germline loops: CDR1 MNHNS, CDR2 SASEGT. The CDR3 length is 14 residues. V trimming: 7 bases; J trimming: 5 bases; junction bases outside the gene matches: 9. In DNA, the CDR3 is TGTGCCAGCACTCCAGGCGGGGGGCAGGAGACCCAGTACTTC. Amino acid sequence: CASTPGGGQETQYF.

V and J are TRBV5-4 and TRBJ2-7; D is possibly TRBD2 (6 bases). The V gene lost 5 bases and the J gene lost 7 bases, with 16 bases spanning the gap. Germline V gene data show CDR1 as SGHNT and CDR2 as YYREEE (reference sequence). The CDR3 contains 13 residues. The CDR3 DNA follows: TGTGCCAGCAGATTGAAGGAGGGCGGGGAGCAGTACTTC. Its protein product is CASRLKEGGEQYF.

V gene TRBV15 combines with J gene TRBJ1-1, with D hard to call. The CDR3 runs to 14 residues. V shed 2 bases and J shed 3 bases, with 10 bases lying between them. In germline, CDR1 is LNHNV, CDR2 YYDKDF (reference sequence). In DNA form, the CDR3 reads TGTGCCACCAGCAGATTGGATCGGGACACTGAAGCTTTCTTT. This encodes CATSRLDRDTEAFF.

The rearrangement links TRBV6-6 to TRBJ2-7; 8 bases line up with TRBD2. The V gene end was trimmed by 11 bases and the J gene end by 6 bases; junction bases not matched to a gene: 6. The CDR3 length is 11 residues. The germline gives CDR1 MNHNY, CDR2 SVGAGI (reference sequence). CDR3 residues: CASKAGGEQYF. For the CDR3, the DNA is TGTGCCTCCAAGGCGGGAGGCGAGCAGTACTTC.

This clone came up once. The chain has TRBV27 and TRBJ2-6, with 8 bases aligning to TRBD2. CDR1 MNHEY and CDR2 SMNVEV come from the germline V gene (reference sequence). The CDR3 contains 18 residues. Losses at the gene ends were 5 bases for V and 2 bases for J; bases not matched to a gene: 11. The CDR3 reads CASSLPEIAGTGANVLTF. The CDR3 DNA is TGTGCCAGCAGTCTCCCGGAAATAGCGGGAACTGGGGCCAACGTCCTGACTTTC.

V usage is TRBV2 and J usage is TRBJ2-1; 11 bases are shared with TRBD2. CDR1 is SNHLY, CDR2 FYNNEI, per germline. The V segment lost 4 bases and the J segment 4 bases; nucleotides outside the gene matches: 0. The CDR3 contains 14 residues. CDR3 loop: CASSGTSGYNEQFF. In DNA, the CDR3 is TGTGCCAGCAGTGGGACTAGCGGGTACAATGAGCAGTTCTTC.

In its sample, this clone was seen once. The chain carries TRBV7-9 and TRBJ2-1; 11 bases map to TRBD2. Germline CDR1 is SEHNR and CDR2 is FQNEAQ (reference sequence). V shed 5 bases and J 5 bases; nucleotides not matched to a gene: 8. CDR3 length: 16 residues. In DNA, the CDR3 is TGTGCCAGCAGCCCCGGCGCTAGCGGGAGGCACAATGAGCAGTTCTTC. Its translation: CASSPGASGRHNEQFF.

Only one count was recorded for this clone. Here the CDR3 reads CASSVGDWATQYF. CDR3 nucleotides: TGTGCCAGCAGCGTAGGTGACTGGGCGACGCAGTATTTT. The chain joins TRBV9 to TRBJ2-3; no reliable D call. This CDR3 contains 13 residues. V gave up 0 bases and J gave up 9 bases, with 11 bases separating them. Looked up from germline, CDR1 is SGDLS and CDR2 is YYNGEE. Full variable domain (outside the CDR3, taken from reference TRBV9 and TRBJ2-3): DSGVTQTPKHLITATGQRVTLRCSPRSGDLSVYWYQQSLDQGLQFLIQYYNGEERAKGNILERFSAQQFPDLHSELNLSSLELGDSALYFCASSVGDWATQYFGPGTRLTVL.

Details on this clone: Mismatch with germline at one junction end may stem from a read error. The chain carries TRBV7-9 and TRBJ1-4; a possible D gene is TRBD1 (6 bases). The CDR3 extends over 17 amino acids. CDR1 SEHNR and CDR2 FQNEAQ come from the germline V gene (reference sequence). The CDR3, as DNA: TGTGCCAGCAGCCTGGACAGAACAGTTGCAACTAAGGAAAAACTGTTTTTT. It yields the protein CASSLDRTVATKEKLFF.

The sample holds one count of this clone. Additional DNA sequences in this sample encode the identical CDR3. V usage is TRBV6-5 and J usage is TRBJ2-7; 12 bases are a match to TRBD2. J lost 7 bases, V lost 4 bases, and 2 bases had no gene match. CDR1 and CDR2 from the germline V gene are MNHEY and SVGAGI. The length of the CDR3 is 13 residues. CDR3 residues: CASSSGLAGEQYF. Here the CDR3 DNA reads TGTGCCAGCAGTTCCGGACTAGCGGGAGAGCAGTACTTC.

This chain uses TRBV5-8 with TRBJ2-7; D is unresolved. The V end was cut by 0 bases, the J end by 0 bases, with 13 bases between. There are 16 residues in the CDR3. Germline V lookup: CDR1 SGHTS, CDR2 YDEGEE. The CDR3 nucleotides are TGTGCCAGCAGCTTGGCTGGGTTGCAGAGCTCCTACGAGCAGTACTTC. It yields the protein CASSLAGLQSSYEQYF.

This clone was observed once. The chain has TRBV15 and TRBJ2-6, with D unresolved. V was trimmed by 8 bases and J by 4 bases, leaving 18 bases between them. The germline V gene encodes CDR1 LNHNV and CDR2 YYDKDF (reference sequence). The CDR3 totals 16 residues. The CDR3 loop is CATRAEGGLGANVLTF. As DNA, the CDR3 is TGTGCCACCCGAGCCGAAGGCGGCTTGGGGGCCAACGTCCTGACTTTC.

The V call is TRBV19, the J call TRBJ2-1, with no clear D. From germline, CDR1 is LNHDA and CDR2 SQIVND (reference sequence). V was cut by 6 bases and J by 2 bases, with 11 bases left in between. The CDR3 is made up of 14 amino acids. This CDR3 is CASRPPFPYNEQFF. CDR3 coding DNA: TGTGCCAGTAGACCCCCATTCCCCTACAATGAGCAGTTCTTC.

This chain joins TRBV28 and TRBJ1-3; D not resolved. Germline V lookup: CDR1 MDHEN, CDR2 SYDVKM. The V gene lost 7 bases and the J gene lost 0 bases, with 19 bases spanning the gap. This CDR3 is built from 17 residues. The CDR3 loop reads CASTPSSGASSGNTIYF. CDR3 DNA sequence: TGTGCCAGCACCCCATCATCGGGCGCGAGCTCTGGAAACACCATATATTTT. The complete variable domain, with remaining parts taken from reference TRBV28 and TRBJ1-3, reads DVKVTQSSRYLVKRTGEKVFLECVQDMDHENMFWYRQDPGLGLRLIYFSYDVKMKEKGDIPEGYSVSREKKERFSLILESASTNQTSMYLCASTPSSGASSGNTIYFGEGSWLTVV.

Turning to this clone: This same CDR3 is encoded by further DNA sequences in the sample. This sequence joins TRBV5-1 and TRBJ2-5; D unclear. Germline CDR1 and CDR2: SGHRS and YFSETQ. The germline V and J ends were trimmed by 0 bases and 5 bases, with 8 bases remaining between them. CDR3 size: 13 residues. CDR3 amino acids: CASSLGSKETQYF. The CDR3 DNA follows: TGCGCCAGCAGCTTGGGTAGCAAGGAGACCCAGTACTTC.

The rearrangement uses TRBV6-6 and TRBJ1-2, with TRBD1 identical over 7 bases. The ends lost 4 bases at V and 4 bases at J; junction bases unmatched: 3. CDR1 and CDR2 from the germline V gene are MNHNY and SVGAGI (reference sequence). CDR3 length: 13 amino acids. In nucleotides, the CDR3 is TGTGCCAGCAGTTTGACAGGGCTCTATGGCTACACCTTC. This sequence encodes CASSLTGLYGYTF.

This chain uses TRBV7-9 with TRBJ1-5, with D possibly TRBD1 on 5 matching bases. V was shortened by 5 bases and J by 2 bases, with 10 bases between the two germline ends. The V gene's germline CDR1 is SEHNR and CDR2 FQNEAQ (reference sequence). The CDR3 runs to 14 residues. The CDR3 DNA reads TGTGCCAGCAGCCAGAAAGGGGGCAATCAGCCCCAGCATTTT. This gives the protein CASSQKGGNQPQHF.